This T cell receptor beta chain was recorded in a study of T cell changes during pregnancy in multiple sclerosis. This clone was recorded only once. The V and J ends lost 6 bases and 6 bases, in that order; junction bases with no gene match: 4. The CDR3 totals 15 residues. In germline, CDR1 is MNHNY, CDR2 SVGAGI (reference sequence). Data came from immunoSEQ multiplex PCR; TCRdb stores just in-frame clones and leaves some out. Of tens of thousands of clones listed, 75% to 95% are singletons. Sequenced material: peripheral blood, taken after pregnancy. The chain recombines TRBV6-6 with TRBJ2-1; 14 positions match TRBD2. This sequence was found in a female donor in good health, enrolled as a control in a pregnancy study. The CDR3 DNA is TGTGCCAGCAGGGCCGGGACTAGCGGGAGCAATGAGCAGTTCTTC. Translating it yields CASRAGTSGSNEQFF.